Only one count was recorded for the clone carrying this T cell receptor (beta chain). What it binds is unknown. Repertoires were generated with immunoSEQ multiplex PCR, while TCRdb's copy carries only in-frame clones and drops some. The sample has about 430,000 clones; about 93% are singletons. Germline CDR1 is SGHNT and CDR2 is YYREEE (reference sequence). V was shortened by 0 bases and J by 1 base, with 16 bases between the two germline ends. The length of the CDR3 is 17 residues. Treatment noted: about 20 received Ad26.COV2.S at low or high dose, single or two shots; five or six received placebo; per-sample allocation not given. Specimen acquisition occurred on day 63 following the initial vaccine or placebo injection. At a Boston site, the person donating was an adult of 18-55 years. The sample belongs to a study of Ad26.COV2.S vaccination and SARS-CoV-2 variants. Overall study context: The trial was COV1001 and the donor's arm was Ad26.COV2.S.

Points from the study as a whole: An underestimation of total T cell responses may have resulted from the TCR breadth and depth analyses. Spike-specific CD8+ and CD4+ T cell responses reportedly showed substantial breadth after vaccination.

The chain links TRBV5-4 to TRBJ1-1; D may be TRBD1 (5 bases). The source was peripheral blood, collected in a trial of Ad26.COV2.S vaccine versus placebo. The receptor was isolated from a person aged 18-65 years who received the Ad26.COV2.S COVID-19 vaccine or a placebo. CDR3 coding DNA: TGTGCCAGCAGCTTGGGTAAGGTGTTCGGGGCGAACACTGAAGCTTTCTTT. Amino acids: CASSLGKVFGANTEAFF.